The text below deals with one TCR beta chain. What it recognizes is unknown. These data are taken from a study of T cell responses to AZD1222 COVID-19 vaccine. V gave up 0 bases and J gave up 4 bases, with 19 bases separating them. Per germline, CDR1 SGHNT and CDR2 YENEEA. The CDR3 length is 17 residues. Sequenced by immunoSEQ multiplex PCR; TCRdb stores in-frame clones only, minus some. The sample contains over 120,000 clones, 70% to 90% of which appear only once. Study-level findings and limits: Donors were mostly white British, more females; clonal diversity possibly underestimated. Regions 160-218 and 743-854 dominated among vaccine-associated CD4 TCRs spanning spike. Nearly half of spike-specific TCRs reportedly target unmutated variant regions.

The source was peripheral blood, collected 28 days after the second AZD1222 dose. The origin of this receptor is an adult who received the AZD1222 COVID-19 vaccine. This chain uses TRBV11-3 with TRBJ2-7; D possibly corresponds to TRBD2 (6 bases). CDR3 protein: CASSLERHRRRGYEQYF. The CDR3 DNA follows: TGTGCCAGCAGCTTAGAACGGCACCGGAGGAGGGGTTACGAGCAGTACTTC. Drawing the rest from reference TRBV11-3 and TRBJ2-7, the complete variable domain is EAGVVQSPRYKIIEKKQPVAFWCNPISGHNTLYWYLQNLGQGPELLIRYENEEAVDDSQLPKDRFSAERLKGVDSTLKIQPAELGDSAVYLCASSLERHRRRGYEQYFGPGTRLTVT.